This is a list of T cell receptor beta chains from one sample in a study of cytomegalovirus exposure and HLA in healthy donors. Here immunoSEQ multiplex PCR was the method, and the copy in TCRdb shows in-frame clones only, minus some. This sample carries more than 150,000 clones, 81% of them seen once, and the ten largest clones take approximately 1.2%. The specimen sequenced was PBMCs. The receptor set was obtained from a man aged 45 to 65 in good health and CMV-seropositive. Each CDR3 is given with its conserved first and last residue. The D gene is left open where the match is weak. Only some rows state a clone size, as once, few, many or a class for expanded clones.

V	D	size	J	DNA	CDR3
TRBV28	-	-	TRBJ1-2	TGTGCCAGCAGGGACAGTACTGTCGGGATCTATGGCTACACCTTC	CASRDSTVGIYGYTF
TRBV5-1	-	few	TRBJ2-7	TGCGCCAGCAGCTTGGGACAGTCGGTACACGAGCAGTACTTC	CASSLGQSVHEQYF
TRBV18	TRBD1	-	TRBJ1-4	TGTGCCAGCTCAGTCACAGGGGGCCTTAATGAAAAACTGTTTTTT	CASSVTGGLNEKLFF
TRBV7-2	-	-	TRBJ1-5	TGTGCCAGCAGCTTGTCCCGGGGCAATCAGCCCCAGCATTTT	CASSLSRGNQPQHF
TRBV5-1	-	-	TRBJ2-5	TGCGCCAGCAGCGTATACCAAGAGACCCAGTACTTC	CASSVYQETQYF
TRBV19	-	-	TRBJ2-7	TGTGCCAGTAGTATAGAAGGCCAGGGCTACGAGCAGTACTTC	CASSIEGQGYEQYF
TRBV30	-	-	TRBJ1-5	TGTGCCTGGAGTCCCCCCTTTATGAGGAGCAATCAGCCCCAGCATTTT	CAWSPPFMRSNQPQHF
TRBV5-5	TRBD2	-	TRBJ2-3	TGTGCCAGCAGCCCCAACCCGCGGGAGACCTCGGATACGCAGTATTTT	CASSPNPRETSDTQYF
TRBV13	-	-	TRBJ2-1	TGTGCCAGCAGCCCCCGGGACTCTAACAATGAGCAGTTCTTC	CASSPRDSNNEQFF
TRBV5-4	-	-	TRBJ2-4	TGTGCCAGCAGCCCTCGGGGTGAAGGGAAAAACATTCAGTACTTC	CASSPRGEGKNIQYF
TRBV5-1	TRBD1	few	TRBJ1-2	TGCGCCAGCAGCTGGACAGGGGACGGTAACTATGGCTACACCTTC	CASSWTGDGNYGYTF
TRBV6-1	-	-	TRBJ2-7	TGTGCCAGCAGTGAATCGAGAGGAACCCGCTACGAGCAGTACTTC	CASSESRGTRYEQYF
TRBV29-1	-	-	TRBJ2-1	TGCAGCGTTCAAGCTAGGGGGGGGGCCGGGGAGCAGTTCTTC	CSVQARGGAGEQFF
TRBV12-5	-	-	TRBJ2-5	TGTGCTAGTGGTTTGTCGCACGGGGAGACCCAGTACTTC	CASGLSHGETQYF
TRBV19	TRBD2	-	TRBJ2-1	TGTGCCAGTAAGCCCCTTGGAAGCGGGAGGGCCCTCTATGAGCAGTTCTTC	CASKPLGSGRALYEQFF
TRBV7-9	-	-	TRBJ2-5	TGTGCCAGCAGCCCTCAAGGCAGGCAAGAGACCCAGTACTTC	CASSPQGRQETQYF